Sequencing of this T cell receptor beta chain was carried out in a study of shared clonotypes between healthy human individuals (TCRdb year 2020). Background for the entire study: A few men and a couple of women, aged 18 to 49 years, made up the cohort. Between about 0.9 and 9 billion PBMCs per donor were obtained by leukapheresis. Libraries were prepared and TCR repertoires were sequenced by different laboratories using diverse techniques, in order to increase sequencing depth and limit assay-specific biases. The study deeply sequenced blood TCR repertoires of five healthy adults to estimate repertoire size and the extent of clonotype sharing between individuals. For each donor, CD4 naive and CD4 memory were each run on three plates, CD8 naive on two plates, and CD8 memory on one plate. Study-wide conclusions, independent of this receptor: Sampling was restricted to blood, and TCR repertoires in tissues likely differ from the TCR repertoires found in blood. Rarefaction of sorted-subset datasets indicated incomplete sequencing despite the large sequencing depth. Because the study included only a small number of donors, the genetic and exposure-history diversity represented was limited. Clonotypes shared by all four sorted-subset donors showed higher generation probabilities than non-shared clonotypes. Pairwise subsampling indicated that sequencing depth was expected to affect the degree of clonotype sharing among donors. About 4.5% of naive CD4, 3% to 4% of naive CD8, about 2.4% of memory CD4, and 0.35% to 0.5% of memory CD8 clonotypes were shared across several donors. Naive subsets generally had larger estimated clonotype richness than memory subsets did.

Worth noting for this clone: No antigen is known for it. The sample holds no much larger clone one base away, and base qualities are not on file.

Using the deep immunoSEQ assay, TCR CDR3 regions were amplified from genomic DNA by multiplex PCR. Extracted genomic DNA from each cell subset was spread evenly across all wells of several immunoSEQ 96-well plates, with each plate serving as a replicate. For sorted subsets, 200 to 250 ng genomic DNA, equal to tens of thousands of T cell genomes, was loaded into each replicate PCR. Purified libraries were measured with a Qubit 3.0 fluorometer, size-checked on a Bioanalyzer 2100, and measured again with the KAPA Library Quantification kit. A separate single-read 150-cycle Illumina NextSeq 550 flow cell was used to sequence each immunoSEQ 96-well plate. The paper's data handling went like this. Because the immunoSEQ output included only junctional sequences and no quality scores, the filtering could not be the same as the filtering used for full-length reads. Sequences were annotated with PyIR, a Python wrapper for IgBLAST v1.9, using IMGT germline references to assign V/J genes and CDR3. Reads with weak V/J assignments (E-value above 1e-6), missing CDR3, stop codons, out-of-frame junctions, or ambiguous translated residues were removed. V3J clonotypes were defined as sequences sharing an identical inferred V gene, J gene, and CDR3 amino acid sequence. Percentage overlap between repertoires was computed as shared unique clonotypes divided by the size of the smaller repertoire. Three approaches were used to assess repertoire richness: RTK rarefaction, the Chao1 estimator, and Recon v2.1 estimates of unobserved clonotypes. Generation probabilities for all TCRbeta clonotypes obtained by the gDNA method from a handful of donors were computed using OLGA. TCRdb stores this immuneACCESS table with in-frame sequences only. Part of the clones is absent; in the studies checked, under half of the shortfall reflects unresolved V genes, and no reason is known for the rest. V, J and clone size derive from that table, while D and trimming were established from the DNA sequence. The sample table lists roughly 2 million clones, about 94% of them with a count of one. The ten most abundant clones make up 0.1% to 0.15% of the sample.

Healthy HIV-negative adults with no recently reported acute infections or vaccinations were included as donors. Every donor was a Caucasian adult living in Nashville, Tennessee, USA. CD4+ T cells were enriched through magnetic negative selection, after which naive cells were positively selected on CD45RA and the remaining negative fraction served as the memory subset. After blood collection by leukapheresis, PBMCs were isolated using Ficoll-Histopaque density gradient centrifugation and then cryopreserved in the vapor phase of liquid nitrogen. Purity and quantity of every magnetically sorted T cell population were checked by analytical flow cytometry. Genomic DNA was isolated from each sorted fraction and quantified by UV absorbance on a Nanodrop 2000c. Sequenced sample: naive CD4+ T cells sorted from blood. What the cell subset or site label conveys for this sample: CD45RA+ positively selected. The source is a man between 18 and 29 years old in good health.

The CDR3 has the sequence CASSPPNGNYGYTF. The bases read TGTGCCAGCTCACCACCCAACGGCAACTATGGCTACACCTTC. The rearrangement combines TRBV18 with TRBJ1-2; no D segment can be confidently identified. From the cysteine up to the phenylalanine, the CDR3 has a length of 14 residues. CDR3 DNA only is kept here, 42 bases in frame from base 1. CDR1 and CDR2, per the germline V gene, are KGHSH and LQKENI. V is reduced by 0 bases and J by 2 bases, leaving a spacing of 7 bases between them.